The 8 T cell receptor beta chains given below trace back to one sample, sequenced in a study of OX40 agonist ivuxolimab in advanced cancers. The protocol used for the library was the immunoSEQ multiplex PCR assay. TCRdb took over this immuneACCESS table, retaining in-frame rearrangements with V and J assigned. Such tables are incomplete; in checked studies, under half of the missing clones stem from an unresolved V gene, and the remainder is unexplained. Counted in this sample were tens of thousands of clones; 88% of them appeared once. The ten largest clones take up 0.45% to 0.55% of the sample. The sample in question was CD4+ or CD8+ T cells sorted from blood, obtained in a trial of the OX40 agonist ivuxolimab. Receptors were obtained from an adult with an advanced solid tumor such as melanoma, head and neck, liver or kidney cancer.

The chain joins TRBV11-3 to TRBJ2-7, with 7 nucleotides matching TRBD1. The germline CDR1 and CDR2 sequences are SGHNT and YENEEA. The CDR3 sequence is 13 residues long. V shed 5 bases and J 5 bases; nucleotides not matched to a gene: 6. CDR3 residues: CASSTDRDHEQYF. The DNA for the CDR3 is TGTGCCAGCAGCACCGACAGGGACCACGAGCAGTACTTC.

The CDR3 coding sequence is TGCGCCAGCAGCAGGACAGGGGAGAGCAATCAGCCCCAGCATTTT. Its protein product is CASSRTGESNQPQHF. V is TRBV5-1 and J is TRBJ1-5; 9 bases map to TRBD1. Germline V gives CDR1 SGHRS, CDR2 YFSETQ. There are 15 residues in the CDR3. Trimming cost V 4 bases and J 1 base; bases outside gene matches: 3.

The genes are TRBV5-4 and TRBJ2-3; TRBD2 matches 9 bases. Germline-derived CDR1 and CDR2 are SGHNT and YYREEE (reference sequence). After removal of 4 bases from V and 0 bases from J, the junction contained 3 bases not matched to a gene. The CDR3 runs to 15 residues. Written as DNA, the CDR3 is TGTGCCAGCAGCCTTCTAGCGGGGAGCACAGATACGCAGTATTTT. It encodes CASSLLAGSTDTQYF.

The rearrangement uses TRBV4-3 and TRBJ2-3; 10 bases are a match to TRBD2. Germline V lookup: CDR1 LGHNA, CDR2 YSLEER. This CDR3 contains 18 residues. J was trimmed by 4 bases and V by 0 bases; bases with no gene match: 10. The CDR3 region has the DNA TGCGCCAGCAGCCAAGATCTGGGGCTAGCGGGGGTGGCAGATACGCAGTATTTT. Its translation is CASSQDLGLAGVADTQYF.

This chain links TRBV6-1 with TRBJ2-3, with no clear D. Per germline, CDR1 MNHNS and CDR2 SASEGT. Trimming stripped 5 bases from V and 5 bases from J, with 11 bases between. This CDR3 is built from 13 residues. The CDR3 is CASSPNRVDTQYF. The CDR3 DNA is TGTGCCAGCAGTCCCAATAGGGTAGATACGCAGTATTTT.

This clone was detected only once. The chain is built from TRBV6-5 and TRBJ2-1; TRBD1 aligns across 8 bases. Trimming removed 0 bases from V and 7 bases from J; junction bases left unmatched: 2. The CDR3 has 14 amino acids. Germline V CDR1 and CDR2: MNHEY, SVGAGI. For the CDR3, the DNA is TGTGCCAGCAGTTACTCGAACAGGGGGAATGAGCAGTTCTTC. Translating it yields CASSYSNRGNEQFF.

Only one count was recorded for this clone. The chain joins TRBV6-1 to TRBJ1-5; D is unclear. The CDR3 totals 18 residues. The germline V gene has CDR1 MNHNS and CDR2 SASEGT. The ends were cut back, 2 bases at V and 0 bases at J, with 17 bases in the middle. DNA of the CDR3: TGTGCCAGCAGTGAATTTTCCCCTAGAGGCTATAGCAATCAGCCCCAGCATTTT. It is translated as CASSEFSPRGYSNQPQHF.

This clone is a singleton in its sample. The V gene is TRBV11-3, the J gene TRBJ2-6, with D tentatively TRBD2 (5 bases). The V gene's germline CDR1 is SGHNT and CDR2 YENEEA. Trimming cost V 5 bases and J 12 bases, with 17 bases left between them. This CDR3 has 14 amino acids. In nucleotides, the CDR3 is TGTGCCAGCAGCATCTCAGGACTCTCGAGCGTCCTGACTTTC. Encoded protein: CASSISGLSSVLTF.